Included here is one T cell receptor beta chain sequence, with context. The PCR had 60 Vbeta and 13 Jbeta primers. Libraries were prepared by immunoSEQ multiplex PCR; TCRdb keeps only in-frame clonotypes and omits some of them. The sample yields 150,000 to 200,000 clones, approximately 71% seen once. The data were obtained in a study of cytomegalovirus exposure and HLA in healthy donors. The CDR3 is made up of 14 amino acids. Germline CDR1 SNHLY, CDR2 FYNNEI. The V end lost 7 bases, the J end lost 8 bases, and 18 bases lay between the germline ends. V is TRBV2 and J is TRBJ2-1; tentatively, D is TRBD1 (6 bases). This sequence originates from a girl under 18 in good health and CMV-seronegative. Material: PBMCs. This chain's CDR3 is CASTQQAGADEQFF. For the CDR3, the DNA is TGTGCCAGCACCCAGCAAGCAGGGGCGGATGAGCAGTTCTTC. The complete variable domain, with remaining parts taken from reference TRBV2 and TRBJ2-1, reads EPEVTQTPSHQVTQMGQEVILRCVPISNHLYFYWYRQILGQKVEFLVSFYNNEISEKSEIFDDQFSVERPDGSNFTLKIRSTKLEDSAMYFCASTQQAGADEQFFGPGTRLTVL.